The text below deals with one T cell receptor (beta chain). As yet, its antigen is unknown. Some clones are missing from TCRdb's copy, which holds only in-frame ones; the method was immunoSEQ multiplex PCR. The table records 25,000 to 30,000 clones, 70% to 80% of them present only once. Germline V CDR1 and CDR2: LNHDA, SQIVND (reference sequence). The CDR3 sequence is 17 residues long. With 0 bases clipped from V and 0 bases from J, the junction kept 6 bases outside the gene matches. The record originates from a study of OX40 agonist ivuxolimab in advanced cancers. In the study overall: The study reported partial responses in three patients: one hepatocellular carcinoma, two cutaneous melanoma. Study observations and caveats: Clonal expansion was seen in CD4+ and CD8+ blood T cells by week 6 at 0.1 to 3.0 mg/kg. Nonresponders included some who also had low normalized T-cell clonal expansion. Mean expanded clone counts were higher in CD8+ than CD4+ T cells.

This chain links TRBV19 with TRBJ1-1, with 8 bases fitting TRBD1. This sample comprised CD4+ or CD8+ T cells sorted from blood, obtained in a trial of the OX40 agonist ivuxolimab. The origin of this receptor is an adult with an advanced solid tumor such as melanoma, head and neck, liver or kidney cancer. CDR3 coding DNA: TGTGCCAGTAGTATAGACGGGAACAGGGGGGTGAACACTGAAGCTTTCTTT. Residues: CASSIDGNRGVNTEAFF.